The 2 T cell receptor beta chains below all came from one sample that was sequenced in a study of cytomegalovirus exposure and HLA in healthy donors. PCR was performed using 60 Vbeta and 13 Jbeta primers. Only in-frame clones appear in the TCRdb table, and some are missing; sequencing was by immunoSEQ multiplex PCR. The sample lists roughly 170,000 clones; under 85% were seen once. The sample taken for sequencing was PBMCs. These receptors were taken from a man aged 18 to 29 in good health and CMV-seronegative.

This chain links TRBV5-5 with TRBJ2-7; 12 nucleotides agree with TRBD2. V lost 4 bases to trimming and J lost 6 bases; unmatched junction nucleotides: 8. Germline loops: CDR1 SGHKS, CDR2 YYEKEE (reference sequence). CDR3 length equals 15 residues. The CDR3 reads CASSPTSGGSFEQYF. CDR3 nucleotide sequence: TGTGCCAGCAGCCCGACTAGCGGGGGCTCGTTCGAGCAGTACTTC.

This chain links TRBV10-1 with TRBJ2-7; 7 nucleotides agree with TRBD1. The V segment lost 6 bases and the J segment 7 bases; nucleotides outside the gene matches: 9. Germline-derived CDR1 and CDR2 are WNHNN and SYGVQD (reference sequence). CDR3 length: 13 residues. The DNA for the CDR3 is TGCGCCAGCAGGGCAGGACAGGCCGGGGAGCAGTACTTC. Translation gives CASRAGQAGEQYF.